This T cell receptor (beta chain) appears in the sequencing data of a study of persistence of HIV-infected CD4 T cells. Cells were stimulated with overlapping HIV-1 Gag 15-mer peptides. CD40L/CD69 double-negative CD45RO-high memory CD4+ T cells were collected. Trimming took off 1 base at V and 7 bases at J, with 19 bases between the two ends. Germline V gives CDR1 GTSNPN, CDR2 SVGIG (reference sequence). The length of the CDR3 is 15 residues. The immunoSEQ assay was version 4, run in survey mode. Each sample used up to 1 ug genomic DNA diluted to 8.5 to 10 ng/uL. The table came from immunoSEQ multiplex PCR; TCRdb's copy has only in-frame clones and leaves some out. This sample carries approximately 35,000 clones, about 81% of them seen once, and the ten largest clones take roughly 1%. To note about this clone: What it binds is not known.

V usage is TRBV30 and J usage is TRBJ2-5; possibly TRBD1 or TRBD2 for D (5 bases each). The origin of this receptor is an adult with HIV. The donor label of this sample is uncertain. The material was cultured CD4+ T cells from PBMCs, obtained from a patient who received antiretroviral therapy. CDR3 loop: CAWSARGTVKGTQYF. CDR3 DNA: TGTGCCTGGAGTGCCCGTGGGACGGTTAAAGGGACCCAGTACTTC. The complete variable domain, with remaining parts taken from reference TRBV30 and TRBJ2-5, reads SQTIHQWPATLVQPVGSPLSLECTVEGTSNPNLYWYRQAAGRGLQLLFYSVGIGQISSEVPQNLSASRPQDRQFILSSKKLLLSDSGFYLCAWSARGTVKGTQYFGPGTRLLVL.